The next 26 T cell receptor beta chains were all read from a single sample in a study of Graves' ophthalmopathy and Graves' hyperthyroidism. RNA transcripts yielded amplified TCR beta CDR3 regions. RT-PCR in the first round used HTBI primers; a second-round multiplex PCR followed. TCRdb recomputed calls from the multiplex PCR reads with MiXCR, one row per CDR3 protein. Counted here are roughly 1.1 million distinct CDR3 sequences, about 36% occurring once; the ten biggest clones make up roughly 11%. The material sequenced was peripheral blood or thyroid tissue (not recorded which). The receptors derive from an adult man with Graves' hyperthyroidism.

This clonotype was counted between two and nine times. This chain joins TRBV27 and TRBJ2-5; D not certain. The CDR3 is made up of 13 amino acids. Germline CDR1 is MNHEY and CDR2 is SMNVEV (reference sequence). V lost 6 bases to trimming and J lost 7 bases, with 15 bases between them. The DNA for the CDR3 is TGTGCCAGCAGGCCCTCCGGTCGTGGGACCCAGTACTTC. This codes for CASRPSGRGTQYF.

Concerning this clonotype itself: This may arise from a read error, as a much more abundant clone is one base away. As DNA, the CDR3 is TGCGCCAACAGTCAGGGGACGAGCTCCTACGAGCAGTACTTC. Translated: CANSQGTSSYEQYF. The chain links TRBV10-2 to TRBJ2-7, with TRBD1 as a possible D gene (6 bases). CDR3 length: 14 residues. Per germline, CDR1 WSHSY and CDR2 SAAADI.

This clonotype was seen at least ten times. This chain links TRBV25-1 with TRBJ2-3; 13 nucleotides match TRBD2. Germline trimming cut 2 bases from V and 4 bases from J; bases unmatched to any gene: 6. Germline-derived CDR1 and CDR2 are MGHDK and SYGVNS. The CDR3 runs 17 residues. In nucleotides, the CDR3 is TGTGCCAGCAGTGAAGGACTAGCGGGAGTGAGGGCAGATACGCAGTATTTT. Protein product: CASSEGLAGVRADTQYF. Using reference TRBV25-1 and TRBJ2-3 for the parts outside the CDR3, the full variable domain is EADIYQTPRYLVIGTGKKITLECSQTMGHDKMYWYQQDPGMELHLIHYSYGVNSTEKGDLSSESTVSRIRTEHFPLTLESARPSHTSQYLCASSEGLAGVRADTQYFGPGTRLTVL.

The rearrangement links TRBV6-5 to TRBJ2-7; 11 nucleotides line up with TRBD2. With V trimmed by 0 bases and J by 6 bases, 7 bases remained unmatched. The CDR3 is 16 residues long. Germline CDR1 is MNHEY and CDR2 is SVGAGI. CDR3 bases: TGTGCCAGCAGTTACTCCGCGACTAGCGGGACCGGCGAGCAGTACTTC. This encodes CASSYSATSGTGEQYF.

This clonotype has ten or more counts. The chain recombines TRBV29-1 with TRBJ1-1; D remains unclear. The CDR3 loop spans 10 amino acids. From germline, CDR1 is SQVTM and CDR2 ANQGSEA. V was trimmed by 7 bases and J by 1 base, leaving 4 bases between them. CDR3 region: CSAQNTEAFF. The CDR3 nucleotides read TGCAGCGCCCAGAACACTGAAGCTTTCTTT.

This chain uses TRBV6-2 or TRBV6-3 with TRBJ2-2; possible D gene TRBD2, 6 bases. The CDR3 totals 14 residues. Deletions cut 2 bases from V and 4 bases from J, with 8 bases between. Germline V lookup: CDR1 MNHEY, CDR2 SVGEGT. For the CDR3, the DNA is TGTGCCAGCAGTTACGGAGGGGCCACCGGGGAGCTGTTTTTT. It specifies CASSYGGATGELFF.

The chain combines TRBV2 with TRBJ1-6, with 7 bases fitting TRBD1. J lost 7 bases, V lost 3 bases, and 6 bases had no gene match. The CDR3 sequence is 15 residues long. Germline CDR1 and CDR2: SNHLY and FYNNEI. Here the CDR3 DNA reads TGTGCCAGCAGTGACCGACAGGGTGGGAATTCACCCCTCCACTTT. Protein product: CASSDRQGGNSPLHF.

This clonotype was seen more than once but under ten times. This CDR3 is CSARDRRAISTYEQYF. CDR3 coding DNA: TGCAGTGCTAGAGATCGCCGGGCAATTTCGACCTACGAGCAGTACTTC. The rearrangement joins TRBV20-1 to TRBJ2-7; D remains unclear. V lost 0 bases and J lost 2, with 17 bases in between. CDR3 size: 16 residues. Germline V CDR1 and CDR2: DFQATT, SNEGSKA (reference sequence).

This clonotype was counted at least ten times. This chain joins TRBV7-2 and TRBJ2-5; 8 positions match TRBD2. Trimming took 5 bases from V and 4 from J; bases not matched to a gene: 6. CDR3 size: 14 residues. Germline V gene sequence: CDR1 SGHTA, CDR2 FQGNSA. Written as DNA, the CDR3 is TGTGCCAGCAGCCGACTAGCGTACCCAGAGACCCAGTACTTC. The encoded protein is CASSRLAYPETQYF. The full variable domain, its missing parts supplied by reference TRBV7-2 and TRBJ2-5, is GAGVSQSPSNKVTEKGKDVELRCDPISGHTALYWYRQSLGQGLEFLIYFQGNSAPDKSGLPSDRFSAERTGGSVSTLTIQRTQQEDSAVYLCASSRLAYPETQYFGPGTRLLVL.

In this sample, this clonotype turned up many times. V usage is TRBV20-1 and J usage is TRBJ2-5; 10 nucleotides agree with TRBD2. The germline V gene encodes CDR1 DFQATT and CDR2 SNEGSKA (reference sequence). The CDR3 contains 15 residues. V was clipped by 6 bases and J by 1 base; unmatched bases: 8. CDR3: CSALRVAGGQETQYF. In nucleotides, the CDR3 is TGCAGTGCCCTCCGCGTAGCGGGGGGCCAAGAGACCCAGTACTTC.

The rearrangement uses TRBV7-2 and TRBJ1-4; D ambiguous. Trimming removed 2 bases from V and 3 bases from J, with 10 bases in between. CDR1 and CDR2 (germline): SGHTA, FQGNSA. This CDR3 region has 15 residues. The CDR3 DNA is TGTGCCAGCAGCTTATTACTCAACCCTAATGAAAAACTGTTTTTT. It yields the protein CASSLLLNPNEKLFF.

This clonotype was counted many times. The CDR3, as DNA: TGTGCCAGCAGCCAAGTACAGGGCGGCGAGCAGTACTTC. Its translation is CASSQVQGGEQYF. The gene calls are TRBV4-2 and TRBJ2-7, with D possibly matching TRBD1 (6 bases). This CDR3 comprises 13 residues. Looked up from germline, CDR1 is LGHNA and CDR2 is YNFKEQ. Trimming took off 1 base at V and 6 bases at J, with 10 bases between the two ends.

This clonotype was seen many times. The J gene is TRBJ2-5, the V gene TRBV12-3 or TRBV12-4; tentative D call: TRBD2 (6 bases). Deletions cut 4 bases from V and 8 bases from J, with 20 bases between. CDR3 length: 15 amino acids. The CDR3 region has the DNA TGTGCCAGCAGTTCAGGCTCGGGGGACGGAGCAACCCAGTACTTC. Protein product: CASSSGSGDGATQYF.

This clonotype was counted ten times or more. This chain uses TRBV10-3 with TRBJ2-7; 14 positions match TRBD2. The CDR3 has 20 residues. V shed 3 bases, J shed 4 bases, and the junction held 17 bases outside the gene matches. Germline CDR1 is ENHRY and CDR2 is SYGVKD. The CDR3 spells CAISETWTSGRKGSRYEQYF. In DNA form, the CDR3 reads TGTGCCATCAGTGAAACCTGGACTAGCGGGAGGAAAGGATCGCGGTACGAGCAGTACTTC.

This clonotype was seen ten or more times. The chain has TRBV12-3 or TRBV12-4 and TRBJ1-2, with D unclear. CDR3 size: 11 residues. V gave up 10 bases and J gave up 8 bases, with 14 bases separating them. The CDR3: CAILTGSGYTF. Written as DNA, the CDR3 is TGTGCCATCCTTACCGGTTCAGGCTACACCTTC.

For this clonotype: At one boundary the junction diverges from the germline segment, which might be a read error. The CDR3 DNA reads TGTGCCAGCAGTTCACCGGGACAGGGGGAGGGTCAGCCCCAGCATTTT. It translates to CASSSPGQGEGQPQHF. This chain joins TRBV10-3 and TRBJ1-5, with 11 bases lining up with TRBD1. Looked up from germline, CDR1 is ENHRY and CDR2 is SYGVKD. The CDR3 sequence is 16 residues long.

The chain carries TRBV19 and TRBJ1-5; 9 nucleotides match TRBD1. With V trimmed by 3 bases and J by 4 bases, 13 bases remained unmatched. The germline gives CDR1 LNHDA, CDR2 SQIVND (reference sequence). CDR3 length: 18 residues. The CDR3 sequence is CASSMAGTGSFRNQPQHF. The DNA for the CDR3 is TGTGCCAGTAGTATGGCAGGGACAGGGTCGTTTAGGAATCAGCCCCAGCATTTT. Full variable domain (remainder filled in from reference TRBV19 and TRBJ1-5): DGGITQSPKYLFRKEGQNVTLSCEQNLNHDAMYWYRQDPGQGLRLIYYSQIVNDFQKGDIAEGYSVSREKKESFPLTVTSAQKNPTAFYLCASSMAGTGSFRNQPQHFGDGTRLSIL.

The gene calls are TRBV9 and TRBJ2-7, with TRBD1 matching 7 bases. V lost 0 bases to trimming and J lost 3 bases; unmatched junction nucleotides: 6. Germline values: CDR1 SGDLS, CDR2 YYNGEE. The CDR3 is 15 amino acids. The CDR3 bases are TGTGCCAGCAGCGTAGGAGGGGGCGAAAGCTACGAGCAGTACTTC. Its translation: CASSVGGGESYEQYF.

This clonotype was detected a few times. The chain carries TRBV20-1 and TRBJ1-3, with D hard to call. This CDR3 comprises 15 residues. Looked up from germline, CDR1 is DFQATT and CDR2 is SNEGSKA (reference sequence). Trimming took off 0 bases at V and 2 bases at J, with 11 bases between the two ends. As DNA, the CDR3 is TGCAGTGCTAGAGAATTCGGCCAGGCTGGAAACACCATATATTTT. It is translated as CSAREFGQAGNTIYF.

This clonotype was counted a few times. The rearrangement links TRBV7-9 to TRBJ2-5, with D possibly being TRBD1 (5 bases). This CDR3 comprises 14 residues. Trimming removed 1 base at V and 0 bases at J, with 6 bases between. The germline gives CDR1 SEHNR, CDR2 FQNEAQ (reference sequence). This CDR3 is CASSLDRYQETQYF. The CDR3 coding sequence is TGTGCCAGCAGCTTAGACAGGTACCAAGAGACCCAGTACTTC.

A few counts support this clonotype. This clone may be a read error of a much larger clone one base away. The conserved phenylalanine or tryptophan normally closing the CDR3 is absent here, so this likely arose from a read error. The chain employs TRBV20-1 and TRBJ1-2, with D possibly being TRBD1 (6 bases). The length of the CDR3 is 14 residues. Trimming took off 2 bases at V and 0 bases at J, with 10 bases between the two ends. CDR1 is DFQATT and CDR2 is SNEGSKA in the germline V gene (reference sequence). CDR3 sequence reads: CSARPQGANYGYTL. In nucleotides, the CDR3 is TGCAGTGCTAGACCACAGGGCGCTAACTATGGCTACACCCTC.

This clonotype was seen many times. The gene calls are TRBV7-2 and TRBJ1-5; D is undetermined. The CDR3 has 13 amino acids. The V gene's germline CDR1 is SGHTA and CDR2 FQGNSA. Trimming shortened V by 0 bases and J by 5 bases, and 5 bases separated the two germline ends. CDR3 region: CASSLAIYQPQHF. CDR3 in DNA: TGTGCCAGCAGCTTAGCAATTTATCAGCCCCAGCATTTT.

The chain has TRBV10-3 and TRBJ2-6, with 8 bases aligning to TRBD1. V was pared by 7 bases and J by 1 base, with 12 bases of the junction left unmatched. The CDR3 is 18 amino acids. Germline CDR1 reads ENHRY; CDR2 reads SYGVKD. The CDR3 region has the DNA TGTGCCATCACTCCAAACCGGGACAGGACTTCTGGGGCCAACGTCCTGACTTTC. Its translation: CAITPNRDRTSGANVLTF.

As concerns this clonotype: This may arise from a read error, as a much more abundant clone is one base away. The chain recombines TRBV20-1 with TRBJ2-5, with 9 bases fitting TRBD1. Germline lookup yields CDR1 DFQATT and CDR2 SNEGSKA (reference sequence). There are 14 residues in the CDR3. V trimming: 4 bases; J trimming: 5 bases; junction bases outside the gene matches: 8. The CDR3 DNA sequence: TGCAGTGCTATAGCCACCACAGGGGGCGAGACCCAGTACTTC. Translation gives CSAIATTGGETQYF.

The gene calls are TRBV10-3 and TRBJ1-2; D remains ambiguous. Trimming removed 5 bases from V and 1 base from J, with 14 bases in between. The CDR3 sequence is 15 residues long. In germline, CDR1 is ENHRY, CDR2 SYGVKD. The CDR3 spells CAISYSTTVNYGYTF. CDR3 DNA: TGTGCCATCAGTTACTCGACGACGGTTAACTATGGCTACACCTTC.

The chain has TRBV2 and TRBJ2-7; D possibly corresponds to TRBD1 (6 bases). CDR1 and CDR2 from the germline V gene are SNHLY and FYNNEI. The CDR3 runs 12 residues. The CDR3 nucleotides read TGTGCAACAGACAGGTACTCCTACGAGCAGTACTTC. This translates into CATDRYSYEQYF.